This T cell receptor (beta chain) was recorded in a study of shared clonotypes between healthy human individuals. General study points: Of the naive CD4 clonotypes, around 4.9% were shared across four donors. Investigators collected only blood, and repertoires in tissues likely differ.

Sequencing used immunoSEQ multiplex PCR; TCRdb keeps in-frame clones, though not all of them. This sample has 950,000 to 1,100,000 clones, with about 84% found just once. As concerns this clone: Its antigen is as yet unknown. A read error is likely here: a far larger clone is one base away.

This TCR was sampled from a man younger than 35 in good health. Some clones in this sample may be carry-over from other donors' samples. The specimen was memory CD4+ T cells from PBMCs. The subset here: CD45RA-negative fraction.

CDR3 protein: CASSLVGADCEQYF. CDR3 nucleotide sequence: TGCGCCAGCAGCTTGGTGGGGGCTGATTGCGAGCAGTACTTC. V and J are TRBV5-1 and TRBJ2-7; TRBD1 might be the D (6 bases). Looked up from germline, CDR1 is SGHRS and CDR2 is YFSETQ. Trimming left V 0 bases short and J 6 bases short, with 13 bases between. This CDR3 is 14 amino acids long.